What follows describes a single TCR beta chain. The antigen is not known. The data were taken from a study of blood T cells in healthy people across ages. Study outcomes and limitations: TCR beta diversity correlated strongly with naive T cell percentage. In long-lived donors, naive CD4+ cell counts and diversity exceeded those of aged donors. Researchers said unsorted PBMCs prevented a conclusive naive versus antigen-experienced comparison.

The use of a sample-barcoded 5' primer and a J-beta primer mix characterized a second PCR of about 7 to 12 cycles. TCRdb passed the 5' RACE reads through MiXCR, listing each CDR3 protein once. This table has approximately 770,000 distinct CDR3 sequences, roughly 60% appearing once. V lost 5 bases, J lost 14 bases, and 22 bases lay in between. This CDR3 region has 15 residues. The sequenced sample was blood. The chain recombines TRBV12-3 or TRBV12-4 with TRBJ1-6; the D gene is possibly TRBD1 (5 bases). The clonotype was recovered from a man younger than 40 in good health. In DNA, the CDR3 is TGTGCCAGCAGTCTCACCGGGCTCCCAGAGGGGACCCTCCACTTT. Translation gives CASSLTGLPEGTLHF.